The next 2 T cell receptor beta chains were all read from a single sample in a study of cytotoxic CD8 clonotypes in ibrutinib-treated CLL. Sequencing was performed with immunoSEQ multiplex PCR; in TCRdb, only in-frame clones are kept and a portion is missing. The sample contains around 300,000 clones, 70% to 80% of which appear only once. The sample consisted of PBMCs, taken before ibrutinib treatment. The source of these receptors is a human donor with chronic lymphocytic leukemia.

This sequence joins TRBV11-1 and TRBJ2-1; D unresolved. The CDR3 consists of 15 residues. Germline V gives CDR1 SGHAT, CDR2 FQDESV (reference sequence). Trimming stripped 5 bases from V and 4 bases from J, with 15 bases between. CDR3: CASSPPPSQYNEQFF. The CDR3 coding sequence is TGTGCCAGCAGCCCCCCGCCTAGTCAGTACAATGAGCAGTTCTTC.

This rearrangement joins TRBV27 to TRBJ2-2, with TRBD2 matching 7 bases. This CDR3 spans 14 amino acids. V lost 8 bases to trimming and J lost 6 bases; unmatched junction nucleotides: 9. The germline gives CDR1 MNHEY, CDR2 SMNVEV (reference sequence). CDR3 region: CASPWRELAGELFF. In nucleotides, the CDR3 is TGTGCCAGCCCATGGCGGGAGCTAGCCGGGGAGCTGTTTTTT.